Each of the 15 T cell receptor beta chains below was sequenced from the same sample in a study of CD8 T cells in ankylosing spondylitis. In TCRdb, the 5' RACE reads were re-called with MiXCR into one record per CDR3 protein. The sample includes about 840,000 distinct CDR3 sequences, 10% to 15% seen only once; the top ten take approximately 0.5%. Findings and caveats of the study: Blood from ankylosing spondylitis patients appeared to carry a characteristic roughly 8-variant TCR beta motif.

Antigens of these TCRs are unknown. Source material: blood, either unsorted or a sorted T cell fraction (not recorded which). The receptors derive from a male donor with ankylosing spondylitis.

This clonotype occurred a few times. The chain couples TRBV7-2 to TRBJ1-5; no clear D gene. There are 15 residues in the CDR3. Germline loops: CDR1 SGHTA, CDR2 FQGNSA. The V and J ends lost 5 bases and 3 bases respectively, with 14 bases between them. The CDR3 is CASSRSGRDNQPQHF. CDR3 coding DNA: TGTGCCAGCAGCCGCTCGGGGAGGGACAATCAGCCCCAGCATTTT.

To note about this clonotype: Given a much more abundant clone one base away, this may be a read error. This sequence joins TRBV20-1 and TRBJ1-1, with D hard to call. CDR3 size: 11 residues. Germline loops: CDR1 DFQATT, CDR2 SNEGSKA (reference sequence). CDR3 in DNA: TGCAGTGCTGACAAGAACAATGAAGCTTTCTTT. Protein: CSADKNNEAFF.

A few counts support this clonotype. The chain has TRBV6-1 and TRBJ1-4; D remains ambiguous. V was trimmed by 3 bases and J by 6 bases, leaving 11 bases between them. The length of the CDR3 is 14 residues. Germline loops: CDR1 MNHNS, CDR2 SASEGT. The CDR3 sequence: CASSDRGQDEKLFF. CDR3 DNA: TGTGCCAGCAGTGACCGGGGTCAGGATGAAAAACTGTTTTTT.

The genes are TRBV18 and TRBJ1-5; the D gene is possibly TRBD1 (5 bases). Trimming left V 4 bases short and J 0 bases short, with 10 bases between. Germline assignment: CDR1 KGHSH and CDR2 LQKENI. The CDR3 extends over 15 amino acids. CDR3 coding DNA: TGTGCCAGCTCACTAGCAGGGAGTAGCAATCAGCCCCAGCATTTT. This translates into CASSLAGSSNQPQHF.

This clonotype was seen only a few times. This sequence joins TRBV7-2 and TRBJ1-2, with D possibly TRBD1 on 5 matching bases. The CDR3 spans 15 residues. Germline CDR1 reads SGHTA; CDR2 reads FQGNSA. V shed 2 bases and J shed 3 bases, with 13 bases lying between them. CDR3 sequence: CASSLLGRGDYGYTF. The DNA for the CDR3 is TGTGCCAGCAGCTTATTGGGTAGGGGAGACTATGGCTACACCTTC.

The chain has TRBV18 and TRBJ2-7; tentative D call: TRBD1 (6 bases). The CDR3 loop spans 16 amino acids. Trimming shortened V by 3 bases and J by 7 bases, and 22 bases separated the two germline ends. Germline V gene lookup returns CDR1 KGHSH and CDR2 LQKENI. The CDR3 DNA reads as TGTGCCAGCTCACCTTTACGGGACATCCCCGGTAAGGAGCAGTACTTC. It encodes CASSPLRDIPGKEQYF.

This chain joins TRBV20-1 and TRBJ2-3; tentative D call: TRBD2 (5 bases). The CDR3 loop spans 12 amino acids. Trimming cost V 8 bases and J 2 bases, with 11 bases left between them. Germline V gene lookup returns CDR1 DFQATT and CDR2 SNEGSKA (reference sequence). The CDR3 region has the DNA TGCAGTATGGACTTTTTCACAGATACGCAGTATTTT. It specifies CSMDFFTDTQYF.

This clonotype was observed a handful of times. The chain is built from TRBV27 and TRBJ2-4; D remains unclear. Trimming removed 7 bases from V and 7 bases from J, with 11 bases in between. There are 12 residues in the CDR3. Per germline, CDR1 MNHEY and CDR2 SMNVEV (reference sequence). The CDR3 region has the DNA TGTGCCAGCAAGTCCCAAGGGAACATTCAGTACTTC. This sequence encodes CASKSQGNIQYF.

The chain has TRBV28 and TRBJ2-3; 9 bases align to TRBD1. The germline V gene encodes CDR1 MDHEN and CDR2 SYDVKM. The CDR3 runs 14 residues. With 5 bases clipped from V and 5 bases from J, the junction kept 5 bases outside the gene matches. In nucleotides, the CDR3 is TGTGCCAGCAGTGGAAGGACAGGGGTAGATACGCAGTATTTT. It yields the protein CASSGRTGVDTQYF.

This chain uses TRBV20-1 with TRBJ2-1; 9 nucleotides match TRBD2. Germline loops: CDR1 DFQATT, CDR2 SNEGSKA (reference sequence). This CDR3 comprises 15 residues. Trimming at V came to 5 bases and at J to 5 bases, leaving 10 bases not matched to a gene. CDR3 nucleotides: TGCAGTGCTCCGGATCTAGCGGGAACAAACAATGAGCAGTTCTTC. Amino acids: CSAPDLAGTNNEQFF.

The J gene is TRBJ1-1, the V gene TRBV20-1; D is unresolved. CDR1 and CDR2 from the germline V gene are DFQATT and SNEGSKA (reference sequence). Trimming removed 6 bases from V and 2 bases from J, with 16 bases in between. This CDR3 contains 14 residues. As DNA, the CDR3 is TGCAGTGCGCACCCCATCCTGGGCAACACTGAAGCTTTCTTT. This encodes CSAHPILGNTEAFF.

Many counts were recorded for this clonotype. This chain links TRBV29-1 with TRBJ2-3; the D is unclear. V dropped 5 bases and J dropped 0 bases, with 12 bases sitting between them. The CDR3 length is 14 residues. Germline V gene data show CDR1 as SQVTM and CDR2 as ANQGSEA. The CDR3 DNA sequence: TGCAGCGTTCTGGGCACGGTCAGCACAGATACGCAGTATTTT. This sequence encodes CSVLGTVSTDTQYF.

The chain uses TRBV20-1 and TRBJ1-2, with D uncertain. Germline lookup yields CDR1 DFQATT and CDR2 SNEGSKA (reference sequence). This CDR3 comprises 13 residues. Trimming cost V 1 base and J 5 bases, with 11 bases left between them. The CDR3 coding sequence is TGCAGTGCTAGAGTCCTAGGCCCTTATGGCTACACCTTC. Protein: CSARVLGPYGYTF.

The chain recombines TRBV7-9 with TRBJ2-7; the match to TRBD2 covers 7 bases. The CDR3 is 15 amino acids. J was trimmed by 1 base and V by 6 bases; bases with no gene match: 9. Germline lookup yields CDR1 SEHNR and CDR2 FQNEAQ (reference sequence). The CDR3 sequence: CASSYNKGGSYEQYF. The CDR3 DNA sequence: TGTGCCAGCAGTTACAATAAGGGAGGGTCCTACGAGCAGTACTTC.

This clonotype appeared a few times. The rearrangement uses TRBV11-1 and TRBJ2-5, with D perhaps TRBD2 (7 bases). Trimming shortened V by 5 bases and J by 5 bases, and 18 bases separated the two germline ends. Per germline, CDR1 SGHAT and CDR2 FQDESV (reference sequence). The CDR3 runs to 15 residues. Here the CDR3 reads CASSTGGGAYETQYF. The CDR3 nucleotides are TGTGCCAGCAGCACCGGAGGGGGGGCCTATGAGACCCAGTACTTC.